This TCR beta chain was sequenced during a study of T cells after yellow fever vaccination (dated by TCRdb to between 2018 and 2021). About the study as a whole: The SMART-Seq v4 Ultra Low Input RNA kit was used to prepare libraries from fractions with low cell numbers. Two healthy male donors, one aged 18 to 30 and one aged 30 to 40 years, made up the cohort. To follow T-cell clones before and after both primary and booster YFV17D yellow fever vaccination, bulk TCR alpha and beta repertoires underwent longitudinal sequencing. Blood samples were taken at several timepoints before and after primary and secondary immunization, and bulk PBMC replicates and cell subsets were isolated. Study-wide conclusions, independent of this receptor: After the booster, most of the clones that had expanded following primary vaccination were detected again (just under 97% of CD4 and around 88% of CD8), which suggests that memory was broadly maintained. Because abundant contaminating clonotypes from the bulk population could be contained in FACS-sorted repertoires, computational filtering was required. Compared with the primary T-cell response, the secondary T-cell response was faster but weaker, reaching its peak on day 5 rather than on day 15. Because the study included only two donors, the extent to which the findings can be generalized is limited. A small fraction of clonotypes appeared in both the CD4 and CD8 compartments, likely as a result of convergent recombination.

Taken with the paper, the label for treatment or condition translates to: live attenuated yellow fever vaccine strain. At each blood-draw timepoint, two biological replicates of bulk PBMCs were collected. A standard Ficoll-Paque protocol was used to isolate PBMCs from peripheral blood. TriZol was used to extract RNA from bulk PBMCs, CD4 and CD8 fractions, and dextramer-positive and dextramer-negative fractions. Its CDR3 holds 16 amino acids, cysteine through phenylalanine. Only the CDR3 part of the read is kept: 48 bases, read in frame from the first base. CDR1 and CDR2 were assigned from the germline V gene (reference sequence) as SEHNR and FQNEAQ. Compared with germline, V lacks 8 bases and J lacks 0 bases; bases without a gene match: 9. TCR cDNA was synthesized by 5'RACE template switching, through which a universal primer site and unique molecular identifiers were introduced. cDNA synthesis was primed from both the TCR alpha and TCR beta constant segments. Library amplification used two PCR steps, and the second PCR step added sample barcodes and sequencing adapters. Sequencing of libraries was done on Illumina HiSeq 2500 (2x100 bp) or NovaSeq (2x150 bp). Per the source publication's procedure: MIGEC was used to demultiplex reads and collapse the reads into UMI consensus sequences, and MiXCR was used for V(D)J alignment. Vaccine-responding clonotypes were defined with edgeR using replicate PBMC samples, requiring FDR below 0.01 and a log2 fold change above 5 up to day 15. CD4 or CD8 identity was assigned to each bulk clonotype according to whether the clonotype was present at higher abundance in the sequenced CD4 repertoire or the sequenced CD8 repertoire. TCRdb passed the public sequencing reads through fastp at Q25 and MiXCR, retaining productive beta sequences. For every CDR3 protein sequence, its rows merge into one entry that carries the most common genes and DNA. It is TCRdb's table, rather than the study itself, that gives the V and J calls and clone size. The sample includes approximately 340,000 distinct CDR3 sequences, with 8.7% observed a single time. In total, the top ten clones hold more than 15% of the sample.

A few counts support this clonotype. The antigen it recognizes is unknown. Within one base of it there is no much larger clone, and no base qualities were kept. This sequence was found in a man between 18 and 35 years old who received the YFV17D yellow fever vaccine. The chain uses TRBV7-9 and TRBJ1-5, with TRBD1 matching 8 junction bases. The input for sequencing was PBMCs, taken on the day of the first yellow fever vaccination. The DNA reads TGTGCCAGCGGACAGGGCGAAATTTATAGCAATCAGCCCCAGCATTTT. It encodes CASGQGEIYSNQPQHF.